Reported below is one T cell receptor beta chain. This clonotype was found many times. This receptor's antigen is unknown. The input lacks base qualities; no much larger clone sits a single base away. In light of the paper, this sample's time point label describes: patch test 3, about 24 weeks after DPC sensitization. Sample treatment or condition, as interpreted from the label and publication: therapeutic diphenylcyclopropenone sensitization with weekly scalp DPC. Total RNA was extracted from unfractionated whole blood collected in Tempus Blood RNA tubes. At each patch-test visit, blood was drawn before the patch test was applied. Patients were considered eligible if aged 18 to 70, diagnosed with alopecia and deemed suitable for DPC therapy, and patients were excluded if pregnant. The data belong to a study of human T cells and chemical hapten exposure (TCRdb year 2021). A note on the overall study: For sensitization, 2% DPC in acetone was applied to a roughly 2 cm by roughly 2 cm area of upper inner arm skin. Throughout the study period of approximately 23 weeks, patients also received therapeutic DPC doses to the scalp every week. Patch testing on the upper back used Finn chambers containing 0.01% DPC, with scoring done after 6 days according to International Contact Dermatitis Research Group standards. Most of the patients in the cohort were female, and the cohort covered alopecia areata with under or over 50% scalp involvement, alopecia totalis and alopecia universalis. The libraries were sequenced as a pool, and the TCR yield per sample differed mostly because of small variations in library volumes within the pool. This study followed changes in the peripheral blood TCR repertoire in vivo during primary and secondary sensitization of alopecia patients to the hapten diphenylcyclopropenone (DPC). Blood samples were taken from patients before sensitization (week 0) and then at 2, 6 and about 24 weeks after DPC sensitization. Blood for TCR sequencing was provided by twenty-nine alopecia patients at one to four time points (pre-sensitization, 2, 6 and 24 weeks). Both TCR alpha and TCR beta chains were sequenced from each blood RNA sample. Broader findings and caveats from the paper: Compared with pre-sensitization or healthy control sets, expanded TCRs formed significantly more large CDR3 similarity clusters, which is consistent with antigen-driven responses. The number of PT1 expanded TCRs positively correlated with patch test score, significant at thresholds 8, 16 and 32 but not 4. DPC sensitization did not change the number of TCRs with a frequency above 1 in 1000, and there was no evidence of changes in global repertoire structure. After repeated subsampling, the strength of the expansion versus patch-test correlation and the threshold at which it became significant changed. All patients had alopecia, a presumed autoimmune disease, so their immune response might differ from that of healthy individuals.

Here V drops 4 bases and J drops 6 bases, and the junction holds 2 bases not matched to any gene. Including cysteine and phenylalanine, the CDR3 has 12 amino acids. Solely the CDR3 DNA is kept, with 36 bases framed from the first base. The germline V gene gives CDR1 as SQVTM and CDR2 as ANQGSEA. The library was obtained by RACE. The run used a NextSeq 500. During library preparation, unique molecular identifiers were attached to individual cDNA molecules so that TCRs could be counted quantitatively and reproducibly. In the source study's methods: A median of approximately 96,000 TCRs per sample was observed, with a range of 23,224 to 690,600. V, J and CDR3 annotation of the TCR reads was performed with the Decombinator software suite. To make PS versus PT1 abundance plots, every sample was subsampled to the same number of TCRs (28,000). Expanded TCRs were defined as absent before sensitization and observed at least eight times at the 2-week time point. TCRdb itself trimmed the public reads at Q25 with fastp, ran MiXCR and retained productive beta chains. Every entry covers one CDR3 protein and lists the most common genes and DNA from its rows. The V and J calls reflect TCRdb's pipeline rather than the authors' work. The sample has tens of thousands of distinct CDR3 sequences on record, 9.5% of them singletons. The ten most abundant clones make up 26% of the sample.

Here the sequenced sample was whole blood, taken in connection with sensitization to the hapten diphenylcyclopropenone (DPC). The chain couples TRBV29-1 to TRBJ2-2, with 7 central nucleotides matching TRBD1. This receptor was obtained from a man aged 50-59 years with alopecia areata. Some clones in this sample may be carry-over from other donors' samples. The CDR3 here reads CSVAQGAGELFF. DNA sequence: TGCAGCGTTGCCCAGGGGGCCGGGGAGCTGTTTTTT.